The present T cell receptor beta chain was sequenced within a study of T cell changes during pregnancy in multiple sclerosis. This CDR3 contains 13 residues. V gave up 7 bases and J gave up 4 bases, with 13 bases separating them. Germline CDR1 and CDR2: PRHDT and FYEKMQ (reference sequence). Here immunoSEQ multiplex PCR was the method, and the copy in TCRdb shows in-frame clones only, minus some. The sample records about 60,000 clones, 90% being singletons. The rearrangement links TRBV13 to TRBJ1-2, with D possibly being TRBD1 (6 bases). The specimen was peripheral blood, collected in the third trimester of pregnancy. The sequence derives from a female donor in good health, enrolled as a control in a pregnancy study. The CDR3 DNA sequence: TGTGCCAGCAAACAGGGTAGTGGCTATGGCTACACCTTC. Translating it yields CASKQGSGYGYTF.